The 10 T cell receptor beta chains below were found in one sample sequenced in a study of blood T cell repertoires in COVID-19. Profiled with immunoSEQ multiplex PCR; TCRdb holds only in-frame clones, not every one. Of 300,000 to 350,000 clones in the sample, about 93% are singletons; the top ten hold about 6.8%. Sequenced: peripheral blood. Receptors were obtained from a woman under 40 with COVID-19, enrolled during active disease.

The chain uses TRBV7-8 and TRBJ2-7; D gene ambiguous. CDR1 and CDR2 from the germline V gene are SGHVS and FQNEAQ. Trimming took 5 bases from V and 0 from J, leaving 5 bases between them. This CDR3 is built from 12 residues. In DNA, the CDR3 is TGTGCCAGCAGCCAGAGCTCCTACGAGCAGTACTTC. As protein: CASSQSSYEQYF.

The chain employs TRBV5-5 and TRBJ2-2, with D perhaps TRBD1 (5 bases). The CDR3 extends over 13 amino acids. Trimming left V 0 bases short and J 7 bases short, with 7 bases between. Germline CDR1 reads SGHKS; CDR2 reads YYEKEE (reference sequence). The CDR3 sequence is CASSLEGHGELFF. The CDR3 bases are TGTGCCAGCAGCTTGGAGGGGCACGGGGAGCTGTTTTTT.

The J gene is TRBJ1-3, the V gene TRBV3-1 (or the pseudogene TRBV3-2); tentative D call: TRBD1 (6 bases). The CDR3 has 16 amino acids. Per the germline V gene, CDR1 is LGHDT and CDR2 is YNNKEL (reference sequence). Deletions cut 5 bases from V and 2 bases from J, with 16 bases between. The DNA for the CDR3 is TGTGCCAGCAGCTATACCAACAGGGTACCTGGAAACACCATATATTTT. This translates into CASSYTNRVPGNTIYF.

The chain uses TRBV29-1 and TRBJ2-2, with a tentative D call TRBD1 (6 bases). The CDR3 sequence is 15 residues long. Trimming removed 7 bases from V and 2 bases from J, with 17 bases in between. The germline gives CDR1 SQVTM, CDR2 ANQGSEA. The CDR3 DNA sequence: TGCAGCGCTGGGGGCGTAGCGCGCAACACCGGGGAGCTGTTTTTT. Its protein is CSAGGVARNTGELFF.

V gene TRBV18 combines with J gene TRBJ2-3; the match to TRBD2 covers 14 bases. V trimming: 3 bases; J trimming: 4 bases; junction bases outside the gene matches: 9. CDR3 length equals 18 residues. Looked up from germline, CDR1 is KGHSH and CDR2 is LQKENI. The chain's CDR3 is CASSPYPGTSGSPDTQYF. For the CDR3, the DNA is TGTGCCAGCTCACCTTACCCCGGGACTAGCGGGAGCCCAGATACGCAGTATTTT.

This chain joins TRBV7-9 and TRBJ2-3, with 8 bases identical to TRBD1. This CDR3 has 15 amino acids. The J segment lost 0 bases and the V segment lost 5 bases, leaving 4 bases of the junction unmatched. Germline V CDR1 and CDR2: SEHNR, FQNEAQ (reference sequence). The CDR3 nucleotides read TGTGCCAGCAGCCCGGACAGGGCAAGCACAGATACGCAGTATTTT. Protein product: CASSPDRASTDTQYF.

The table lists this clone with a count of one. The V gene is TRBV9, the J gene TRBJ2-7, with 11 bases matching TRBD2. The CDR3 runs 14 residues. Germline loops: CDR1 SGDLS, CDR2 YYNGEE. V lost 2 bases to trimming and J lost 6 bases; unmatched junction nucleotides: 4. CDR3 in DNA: TGTGCCAGCAGCGTGGGGGGACTAGCGGCCGAGCAGTACTTC. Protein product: CASSVGGLAAEQYF.

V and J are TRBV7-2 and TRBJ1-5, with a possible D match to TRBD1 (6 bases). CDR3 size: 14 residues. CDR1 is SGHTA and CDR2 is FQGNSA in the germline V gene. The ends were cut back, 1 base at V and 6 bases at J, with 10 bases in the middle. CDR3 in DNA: TGTGCCAGCAGCTTAGGTGGGGGCAGTCAGCCCCAGCATTTT. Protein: CASSLGGGSQPQHF.

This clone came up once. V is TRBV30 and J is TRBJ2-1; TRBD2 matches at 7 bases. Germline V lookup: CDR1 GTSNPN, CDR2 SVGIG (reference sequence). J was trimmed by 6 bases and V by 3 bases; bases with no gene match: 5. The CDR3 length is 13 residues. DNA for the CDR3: TGTGCCTGGAGCCCGGGACTAACCAATGAGCAGTTCTTC. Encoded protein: CAWSPGLTNEQFF.

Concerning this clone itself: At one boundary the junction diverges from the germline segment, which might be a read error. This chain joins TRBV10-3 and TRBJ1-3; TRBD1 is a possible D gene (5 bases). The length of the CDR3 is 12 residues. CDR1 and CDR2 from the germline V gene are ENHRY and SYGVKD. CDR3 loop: CAISELPGQDLF. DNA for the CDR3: TGTGCCATCAGTGAGCTGCCAGGGCAGGACCTTTTT.